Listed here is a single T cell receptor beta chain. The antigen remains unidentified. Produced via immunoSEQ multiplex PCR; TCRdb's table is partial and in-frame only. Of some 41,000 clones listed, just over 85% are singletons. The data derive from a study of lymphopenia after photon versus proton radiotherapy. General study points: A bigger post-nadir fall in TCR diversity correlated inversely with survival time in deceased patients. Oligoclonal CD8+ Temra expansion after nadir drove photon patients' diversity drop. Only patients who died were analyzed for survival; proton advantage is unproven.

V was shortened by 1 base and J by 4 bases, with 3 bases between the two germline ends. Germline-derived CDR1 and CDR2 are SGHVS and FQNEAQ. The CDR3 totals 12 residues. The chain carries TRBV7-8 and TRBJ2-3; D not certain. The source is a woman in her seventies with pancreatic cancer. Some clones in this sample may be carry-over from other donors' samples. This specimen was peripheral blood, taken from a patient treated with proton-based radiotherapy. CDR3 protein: CASSLGADTQYF. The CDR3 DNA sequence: TGTGCCAGCAGCTTAGGGGCAGATACGCAGTATTTT.